This T cell receptor beta chain derives from a study of T cell responses to AZD1222 COVID-19 vaccine. The table came from immunoSEQ multiplex PCR; TCRdb's copy has only in-frame clones and leaves some out. The sample contains 80,000 or so clones, 70% to 90% of which appear only once. With regard to this clone: The antigen is unknown.

Study observations and caveats: Increased Spike-specific TCR breadth and depth were observed after two AZD1222 doses. Unmutated variant regions reportedly attract nearly half of all spike-specific TCRs.

Trimming shortened V by 0 bases and J by 1 base, and 13 bases separated the two germline ends. The CDR3 length is 17 residues. Germline CDR1 reads ENHRY; CDR2 reads SYGVKD. This TCR was recovered from an adult in good health. The sequencing used peripheral blood, collected on day 0 of AZD1222 vaccination. The gene calls are TRBV10-3 and TRBJ1-5; no clear D. CDR3 protein: CAISESGRRGSNQPQHF. CDR3 coding DNA: TGTGCCATCAGTGAGTCCGGACGGCGTGGGAGCAATCAGCCCCAGCATTTT.